This T cell receptor beta chain came from a study of radiotherapy plus CTLA-4 blockade in lung cancer. About the study: Among all patients, 18% showed objective responses, while about 30% had disease control.

For this clone: Its antigen remains unidentified.

Findings and caveats of the study: In blood, TCR clones derived from the tumor expanded after radiotherapy plus ipilimumab. Reports state that early shifts in blood T cell clones, with interferon-beta, best predicted response.

The CDR3 extends over 13 amino acids. Germline loops: CDR1 SGHRS, CDR2 YFSETQ. Trimming took 6 bases from V and 5 from J; bases not matched to a gene: 6. Generated by immunoSEQ multiplex PCR, the TCRdb table keeps only in-frame clones and is missing some. Found here are 81,000 or so clones, 78% of them singletons; the top ten hold approximately 24%. Alongside CTLA-4 blockade with ipilimumab, patients with chemo-refractory metastatic non-small-cell lung cancer received focal radiation. This specimen consisted of peripheral blood, obtained from a patient treated with radiotherapy plus ipilimumab. This receptor was identified in a human donor with non-small cell lung cancer whose response to radiotherapy plus ipilimumab could not be evaluated. Some clones in this sample may be carry-over from other donors' samples. The chain joins TRBV5-1 to TRBJ2-5; 8 bases line up with TRBD2. The CDR3, as DNA: TGCGCCAGCACCCGGGGGGGTCCGGAGACCCAGTACTTC. Translation: CASTRGGPETQYF.